These 26 T cell receptor beta chains share one sample of origin, sequenced in a study of blood T cells in healthy people across ages. With a J-beta primer mix and a sample-barcoded 5' primer, a second PCR ran roughly 6 to 11 cycles. TCRdb fed the 5' RACE reads into MiXCR, producing one record per CDR3 protein. The profile shows roughly 800,000 distinct CDR3 sequences, more than 45% of them singletons. Sequenced material: blood. All receptors come from a young man in good health.

The V call is TRBV7-3, the J call TRBJ2-1; 8 bases align to TRBD2. J lost 2 bases, V lost 2 bases, and 8 bases had no gene match. The CDR3 consists of 17 residues. CDR1 and CDR2 from the germline V gene are SGHTA and FQGTGA. The CDR3 loop reads CASSLFGGEVTYNEQFF. The DNA of the CDR3 is TGTGCCAGCAGCTTATTCGGGGGGGAGGTGACCTACAATGAGCAGTTCTTC.

The rearrangement joins TRBV12-3 or TRBV12-4 to TRBJ1-5; no reliable D call. CDR3 size: 15 residues. The V end lost 0 bases, the J end lost 6 bases, and 12 bases lay between the germline ends. For the CDR3, the DNA is TGTGCCAGCAGTTTAGCCAGGTCGGTTGGTCAGCCCCAGCATTTT. Translated: CASSLARSVGQPQHF.

This clonotype was seen more than once but under ten times. The rearrangement uses TRBV2 and TRBJ2-7; 12 positions agree with TRBD1. The CDR3 is made up of 16 amino acids. CDR1 SNHLY and CDR2 FYNNEI come from the germline V gene. Trimming took 3 bases from V and 2 from J; bases not matched to a gene: 5. CDR3: CASSERDRGLPYEQYF. The CDR3 nucleotides read TGTGCCAGCAGTGAGAGGGACAGGGGGCTACCCTACGAGCAGTACTTC.

CDR3 region: CATSASSGAYEQYF. CDR3 nucleotide sequence: TGTGCCACTAGCGCGTCTAGCGGGGCCTACGAGCAGTACTTC. The chain is built from TRBV15 and TRBJ2-7; 9 bases map to TRBD2. Germline assignment: CDR1 LNHNV and CDR2 YYDKDF (reference sequence). V shed 9 bases and J 2 bases; nucleotides not matched to a gene: 8. There are 14 residues in the CDR3. Full variable domain (outside the CDR3, taken from reference TRBV15 and TRBJ2-7): DAMVIQNPRYQVTQFGKPVTLSCSQTLNHNVMYWYQQKSSQAPKLLFHYYDKDFNNEADTPDNFQSRRPNTSFCFLDIRSPGLGDTAMYLCATSASSGAYEQYFGPGTRLTVT.

The chain is built from TRBV5-1 and TRBJ1-1; D gene unclear. V lost 4 bases to trimming and J lost 1 base, with 11 bases between them. CDR3 length: 14 amino acids. Looked up from germline, CDR1 is SGHRS and CDR2 is YFSETQ. The DNA of the CDR3 is TGCGCCAGCAGCGCCGACATCCCGAACACTGAAGCTTTCTTT. This translates into CASSADIPNTEAFF.

This clonotype was picked up a small number of times. The gene calls are TRBV13 and TRBJ2-1; D perhaps matches TRBD1 (6 bases). The CDR3 is made up of 19 amino acids. The germline V gene encodes CDR1 PRHDT and CDR2 FYEKMQ (reference sequence). V gave up 2 bases and J gave up 5 bases, with 25 bases separating them. This chain's CDR3 is CASSLQRGSRWGTHNEQFF. CDR3 sequence (DNA): TGTGCCAGCAGCTTACAGAGGGGGTCGAGGTGGGGCACACACAATGAGCAGTTCTTC.

The chain recombines TRBV25-1 with TRBJ2-5; D gene unclear. Looked up from germline, CDR1 is MGHDK and CDR2 is SYGVNS. This CDR3 is built from 14 residues. V was trimmed by 2 bases and J by 5 bases, leaving 12 bases between them. The CDR3, as DNA: TGTGCCAGCAGTGAAAGCTCCCAGGATGAGACCCAGTACTTC. It is translated as CASSESSQDETQYF.

The V call is TRBV20-1, the J call TRBJ1-2; D gene unclear. The CDR3 totals 13 residues. Germline V gene lookup returns CDR1 DFQATT and CDR2 SNEGSKA (reference sequence). V lost 3 bases and J lost 3, with 11 bases in between. DNA for the CDR3: TGCAGTGCTAGTAAGGGTGAGGACTATGGCTACACCTTC. Protein: CSASKGEDYGYTF.

This clonotype has a single count. The junction departs from germline at one end; a sequencing error may be responsible. This chain connects TRBV28 to TRBJ2-1; TRBD2 is a possible D gene (6 bases). This CDR3 comprises 15 residues. Germline CDR1 is MDHEN and CDR2 is SYDVKM. DNA of the CDR3: TGTGCCAGCAGTTTACTCGGGGGTTCCTACAATGAGCTGTTCTTC. This translates into CASSLLGGSYNELFF.

This sequence joins TRBV5-1 and TRBJ2-3; possibly TRBD1 for D (5 bases). Trimming removed 3 bases at V and 2 bases at J, with 10 bases between. Looked up from germline, CDR1 is SGHRS and CDR2 is YFSETQ. The CDR3 is made up of 14 amino acids. The CDR3 spells CASSSDKFTDTQYF. The CDR3, as DNA: TGCGCCAGCAGCTCGGACAAATTCACAGATACGCAGTATTTT. Filled out from reference TRBV5-1 and TRBJ2-3, the complete variable domain reads KAGVTQTPRYLIKTRGQQVTLSCSPISGHRSVSWYQQTPGQGLQFLFEYFSETQRNKGNFPGRFSGRQFSNSRSEMNVSTLELGDSALYLCASSSDKFTDTQYFGPGTRLTVL.

Many counts were recorded for this clonotype. The junction does not match germline at one end; this may be a read error. This chain connects TRBV5-1 to TRBJ2-5, with 8 bases fitting TRBD1. The CDR3 is 14 amino acids. Germline assignment: CDR1 SGHRS and CDR2 YFSETQ. This CDR3 is CASSPTGGGETQYF. The CDR3 DNA sequence: TGTGCCAGCTCACCTACAGGGGGTGGAGAGACCCAGTACTTC.

Here the CDR3 DNA reads TGTGCCAGCTCCCCCCCGTCTCCTGAGCAGTTCTTC. It translates to CASSPPSPEQFF. The chain combines TRBV18 with TRBJ2-1; D is ambiguous. Trimming shortened V by 6 bases and J by 9 bases, and 12 bases separated the two germline ends. The CDR3 extends over 12 amino acids. CDR1 and CDR2 (germline): KGHSH, LQKENI.

The chain joins TRBV20-1 to TRBJ2-3; TRBD2 matches at 7 bases. J was trimmed by 4 bases and V by 5 bases; bases with no gene match: 9. The CDR3 totals 14 residues. Germline V CDR1 and CDR2: DFQATT, SNEGSKA (reference sequence). The CDR3 reads CSADPGGSADTQYF. The CDR3 region has the DNA TGCAGTGCTGATCCCGGGGGGAGTGCAGATACGCAGTATTTT.

In its sample, this clonotype was seen a few times. V and J are TRBV6-6 and TRBJ2-1; 7 bases match TRBD2. CDR1 and CDR2 from the germline V gene are MNHNY and SVGAGI (reference sequence). The CDR3 contains 13 residues. The V and J ends lost 6 bases and 8 bases, in that order; junction bases with no gene match: 7. CDR3 amino acids: CASSPQTSHEQFF. CDR3 DNA sequence: TGTGCCAGCAGCCCACAGACTAGCCATGAGCAGTTCTTC.

CDR3 sequence: CASRGARGEQYF. For the CDR3, the DNA is TGCGCCAGCAGGGGGGCAAGAGGCGAGCAGTACTTC. The rearrangement uses TRBV4-1 and TRBJ2-5; possible D gene TRBD1, 6 bases. The tail of the sequence fits TRBJ2-7 better, so the J call may be wrong. Germline CDR1 is MGHRA and CDR2 is YSYEKL. This CDR3 has 12 amino acids.

V usage is TRBV6-2 or TRBV6-3 and J usage is TRBJ2-3; D is perhaps TRBD2 (6 bases). This CDR3 has 15 amino acids. CDR1 is MNHEY, CDR2 SVGEGT, per germline. Trimming took 4 bases from V and 4 from J, leaving 15 bases between them. CDR3 residues: CASSFTRGFADTQYF. DNA for the CDR3: TGTGCCAGCAGTTTTACTCGGGGGTTTGCAGATACGCAGTATTTT.

The chain couples TRBV29-1 to TRBJ2-3; 7 positions agree with TRBD1. After removal of 7 bases from V and 4 bases from J, the junction contained 5 bases not matched to a gene. From germline, CDR1 is SQVTM and CDR2 ANQGSEA. The CDR3 has 12 amino acids. This CDR3 is CSGGQRADTQYF. CDR3 DNA sequence: TGCAGCGGGGGACAGAGGGCAGATACGCAGTATTTT.

This rearrangement joins TRBV4-2 to TRBJ2-1; the D gene is possibly TRBD1 (5 bases). This CDR3 contains 17 residues. V was trimmed by 4 bases and J by 5 bases, leaving 21 bases between them. Germline loops: CDR1 LGHNA, CDR2 YNFKEQ. The CDR3 region is CASSPTYGAPRDNEQFF. In DNA form, the CDR3 reads TGTGCCAGCAGCCCGACATATGGGGCACCGAGAGACAATGAGCAGTTCTTC.

A few counts support this clonotype. V usage is TRBV20-1 and J usage is TRBJ2-7; a weak D match, TRBD2 (5 bases). CDR1 and CDR2 from the germline V gene are DFQATT and SNEGSKA (reference sequence). The CDR3 is 13 residues long. V was pared by 6 bases and J by 5 bases, with 17 bases between. CDR3 in amino acids: CSAPRDTMNEQYF. The CDR3 DNA reads as TGCAGTGCCCCCCGGGATACAATGAACGAGCAGTACTTC.

The chain has TRBV5-6 and TRBJ2-1; 7 nucleotides agree with TRBD1. CDR3 length: 11 residues. The germline V gene encodes CDR1 SGHDT and CDR2 YYEEEE. V gave up 2 bases and J gave up 15 bases; unmatched junction bases: 5. CDR3 coding DNA: TGTGCCAGCAGCTTACAGGGGATCTCGTTCTTC. It is translated as CASSLQGISFF.

The V call is TRBV15, the J call TRBJ1-2; no reliable D call. The CDR3 runs to 13 residues. V lost 0 bases, J lost 7 bases, and 9 bases lay in between. Germline V lookup: CDR1 LNHNV, CDR2 YYDKDF (reference sequence). In nucleotides, the CDR3 is TGTGCCACCAGCAGAGAAAGGGCCGGTGGCTACACCTTC. Translated: CATSRERAGGYTF. The full variable domain, with the rest looked up from reference TRBV15 and TRBJ1-2, is DAMVIQNPRYQVTQFGKPVTLSCSQTLNHNVMYWYQQKSSQAPKLLFHYYDKDFNNEADTPDNFQSRRPNTSFCFLDIRSPGLGDTAMYLCATSRERAGGYTFGSGTRLTVV.

This chain connects TRBV5-1 to TRBJ2-1; a possible D gene is TRBD1 (6 bases). This CDR3 contains 14 residues. The V end lost 0 bases, the J end lost 6 bases, and 10 bases lay between the germline ends. Germline CDR1 and CDR2: SGHRS and YFSETQ. The CDR3, as DNA: TGCGCCAGCAGCTTGGGTGGGACAATCAATGAGCAGTTCTTC. Amino acids: CASSLGGTINEQFF.

V usage is TRBV29-1 and J usage is TRBJ2-7; 8 bases line up with TRBD1. CDR3 length: 15 amino acids. CDR1 is SQVTM and CDR2 is ANQGSEA in the germline V gene. Trimming at V came to 3 bases and at J to 2 bases, leaving 9 bases not matched to a gene. DNA for the CDR3: TGCAGCGTTGAGGGATCAGGGGGCGAGCCCTACGAGCAGTACTTC. Translating it yields CSVEGSGGEPYEQYF.

This rearrangement joins TRBV7-3 to TRBJ1-6; D unresolved. The CDR3 runs to 13 residues. The V end lost 4 bases, the J end lost 8 bases, and 9 bases lay between the germline ends. Germline V gives CDR1 SGHTA, CDR2 FQGTGA. The CDR3 protein is CASSSEQYSPLHF. The CDR3 DNA is TGTGCCAGCAGCTCGGAACAATATTCACCCCTCCACTTT.

The chain has TRBV6-5 and TRBJ1-2, with 10 bases lining up with TRBD1. From germline, CDR1 is MNHEY and CDR2 SVGAGI. This CDR3 spans 15 amino acids. After removal of 4 bases from V and 0 bases from J, the junction contained 2 bases not matched to a gene. The CDR3 sequence is CASSWTGGPNYGYTF. DNA of the CDR3: TGTGCCAGCAGTTGGACAGGGGGGCCTAACTATGGCTACACCTTC.

The rearrangement joins TRBV7-2 to TRBJ2-5, with 9 bases lining up with TRBD1. The closer fit of TRBJ2-7 to the DNA end suggests the J call may be wrong. The CDR3 is made up of 15 amino acids. Germline V gene data show CDR1 as SGHTA and CDR2 as FQGNSA. CDR3 sequence: CASSSIIQQGAEQYF. The CDR3 DNA reads as TGTGCCAGCAGCTCCATAATACAACAGGGGGCCGAGCAGTACTTC.